A selection of T cell receptor beta chains follows, all from one sample in a study of Graves' ophthalmopathy and Graves' hyperthyroidism. MiXCR, run by TCRdb on the multiplex PCR reads, gives a single entry per CDR3 protein. Among roughly 220,000 distinct CDR3 sequences listed, 40% to 50% were seen once. Sequences were obtained from peripheral blood. The receptors originated from an adult man with Graves' ophthalmopathy. Both conserved end residues are part of each CDR3. The order of the fields is D gene, clone size, V gene, J gene, CDR3 DNA, CDR3 protein. The D gene is left open where the match is weak. Clone sizes are given selectively: once, few, many, or a class where the clone is expanded.

d_gene: TRBD1
abundance: many
v_gene: TRBV2
j_gene: TRBJ2-5
CDR3nt: TGTGCCAGCGGAGGGACAGGTGGTTATAGAGAGACCCAGTACTTC
CDR3aa: CASGGTGGYRETQYF

d_gene: TRBD2
abundance: few
v_gene: TRBV10-2
j_gene: TRBJ2-7
CDR3nt: TGTGCCAGCAGAGCGGGAGGGCCCTACGAGCAGTACTTC
CDR3aa: CASRAGGPYEQYF

d_gene: -
abundance: -
v_gene: TRBV20-1
j_gene: TRBJ2-3
CDR3nt: TGCAGTGCTAGAGAGGGACGGTCTAGCACAGATACGCAGTATTTT
CDR3aa: CSAREGRSSTDTQYF

d_gene: TRBD1
abundance: few
v_gene: TRBV20-1
j_gene: TRBJ2-7
CDR3nt: TGCAGTGCTAGGGAAAAAGTGGGACAGGGAGGACTCGAGCAGTACTTC
CDR3aa: CSAREKVGQGGLEQYF

d_gene: -
abundance: many
v_gene: TRBV10-2
j_gene: TRBJ2-7
CDR3nt: TGCGCCAGCAGGACAGGAGAGTACGAGCAGTACTTC
CDR3aa: CASRTGEYEQYF

d_gene: TRBD1
abundance: -
v_gene: TRBV2
j_gene: TRBJ2-7
CDR3nt: TGTGCCAGCAGTGAAGGAGTGGGACAGGGGAACTACGAGCAGTACTTC
CDR3aa: CASSEGVGQGNYEQYF

d_gene: -
abundance: many
v_gene: TRBV2
j_gene: TRBJ1-6
CDR3nt: TGTGCCAGCAGTGGGACAGATAATTCACCCCTCCACTTT
CDR3aa: CASSGTDNSPLHF

d_gene: -
abundance: -
v_gene: TRBV2
j_gene: TRBJ2-7
CDR3nt: TGTGCCAGCAGGGACAACTCCTACGAGCAGTACTTC
CDR3aa: CASRDNSYEQYF

d_gene: -
abundance: many
v_gene: TRBV7-9
j_gene: TRBJ2-7
CDR3nt: TGTGCCAGCAGCGCGGAGGGAGGCGGGCAGTACTTC
CDR3aa: CASSAEGGGQYF

d_gene: TRBD1
abundance: -
v_gene: TRBV12-3/TRBV12-4
j_gene: TRBJ1-3
CDR3nt: TGTGCCACCTTGGACAGGGAGAGAAACACCATATATTTT
CDR3aa: CATLDRERNTIYF

d_gene: TRBD1
abundance: -
v_gene: TRBV6-1
j_gene: TRBJ1-1
CDR3nt: TGTGCCAGCAGTGTAACTACAGGGGGATCTGAAGCTTTCTTT
CDR3aa: CASSVTTGGSEAFF

d_gene: -
abundance: -
v_gene: TRBV20-1
j_gene: TRBJ2-5
CDR3nt: TGCAGTGCTAGGGTCCCTAGCGCCGGTCATGAAGAGACCCAGTACTTC
CDR3aa: CSARVPSAGHEETQYF

d_gene: TRBD1
abundance: -
v_gene: TRBV10-3
j_gene: TRBJ2-7
CDR3nt: TGTGCCATCAGCTCTATCCGGGACAGCTCCTACGAGCAGTACTTC
CDR3aa: CAISSIRDSSYEQYF

d_gene: TRBD1
abundance: -
v_gene: TRBV28
j_gene: TRBJ2-7
CDR3nt: TGTGCCAGCAGTTTATCGGGACAGTTGTCCTACGAGCAGTACTTC
CDR3aa: CASSLSGQLSYEQYF

d_gene: -
abundance: few
v_gene: TRBV24-1
j_gene: TRBJ2-5
CDR3nt: TGTGCCACCAGATCCCTAGGCGCCCAGGAGAGGGAGACCCAGTACTTC
CDR3aa: CATRSLGAQERETQYF

d_gene: -
abundance: few
v_gene: TRBV12-3/TRBV12-4
j_gene: TRBJ1-4
CDR3nt: TGTGCCAGCAGTTTCGGGCAGAGGTCGGCTGAAAAACTGTTTTTT
CDR3aa: CASSFGQRSAEKLFF

d_gene: TRBD2
abundance: -
v_gene: TRBV20-1
j_gene: TRBJ2-7
CDR3nt: TGCAGTGCTAGAGATCTGCGGGGGGACTCCTACGAGCAGTACTTC
CDR3aa: CSARDLRGDSYEQYF

d_gene: -
abundance: few
v_gene: TRBV30
j_gene: TRBJ1-3
CDR3nt: TGTGCCTGGAGTGAACAGTGTTTCTCTGGAAACACCATATATTTT
CDR3aa: CAWSEQCFSGNTIYF

d_gene: TRBD1
abundance: -
v_gene: TRBV10-2
j_gene: TRBJ2-7
CDR3nt: TGTGCCAGCAGCCCGGGACAGGGGGATTACGAGCAGTACTTC
CDR3aa: CASSPGQGDYEQYF

d_gene: -
abundance: few
v_gene: TRBV25-1
j_gene: TRBJ2-5
CDR3nt: TGTGCCAGCAGTGAAGCTAAGGGGCAGCAAGAGACCCAGTACTTC
CDR3aa: CASSEAKGQQETQYF

d_gene: -
abundance: once
v_gene: TRBV5-5
j_gene: TRBJ2-5
CDR3nt: TGTGCCAGCAGCTGGTGGCGGGACGGCCAAGAGACCCAGTACTTC
CDR3aa: CASSWWRDGQETQYF

d_gene: TRBD1
abundance: -
v_gene: TRBV20-1
j_gene: TRBJ1-3
CDR3nt: TGCAGTGCTAGGGGGAGACAGGGGGATGGAAACACCATATATTTT
CDR3aa: CSARGRQGDGNTIYF

d_gene: TRBD1
abundance: -
v_gene: TRBV20-1
j_gene: TRBJ2-1
CDR3nt: TGCAGTGCTAGAGATCCGGGACAGGGGCACAATGAGCAGTTCTTC
CDR3aa: CSARDPGQGHNEQFF

d_gene: TRBD1
abundance: few
v_gene: TRBV2
j_gene: TRBJ1-4
CDR3nt: TGTGCCAGCAGGGAACAGGGGTATGAAAAACTGTTTTTT
CDR3aa: CASREQGYEKLFF

d_gene: TRBD1
abundance: few
v_gene: TRBV20-1
j_gene: TRBJ1-6
CDR3nt: TGCAGTGCTAGAGGGACAGGGGGCATAACACCCCTCCACTTT
CDR3aa: CSARGTGGITPLHF

d_gene: -
abundance: few
v_gene: TRBV2
j_gene: TRBJ1-2
CDR3nt: TGTGCCAGCAGTGTGGAGATCAACTATGGCTACACCTTC
CDR3aa: CASSVEINYGYTF

d_gene: -
abundance: few
v_gene: TRBV19
j_gene: TRBJ2-2
CDR3nt: TGTGCCAGTAGTATAGATCCGACTTGGTCAGGTACCGGGGAGCTGTTTTTT
CDR3aa: CASSIDPTWSGTGELFF

d_gene: -
abundance: many
v_gene: TRBV29-1
j_gene: TRBJ2-7
CDR3nt: TGCAGCGTGGAGTTAGTGGGATCCTCCTACGAGCAGTACTTC
CDR3aa: CSVELVGSSYEQYF

d_gene: -
abundance: -
v_gene: TRBV9
j_gene: TRBJ1-2
CDR3nt: TGTGCCAGCAGCTTAGCAACAGGGAACTATGGCTACACCTTC
CDR3aa: CASSLATGNYGYTF

d_gene: -
abundance: many
v_gene: TRBV29-1
j_gene: TRBJ1-1
CDR3nt: TGCAGCACATACCAGGTCACCGAAGCTTTCTTT
CDR3aa: CSTYQVTEAFF

d_gene: -
abundance: -
v_gene: TRBV12-3/TRBV12-4
j_gene: TRBJ1-2
CDR3nt: TGTGCTAGTGGTTACGGGGATGGCTACACCTTC
CDR3aa: CASGYGDGYTF

d_gene: TRBD1
abundance: few
v_gene: TRBV14
j_gene: TRBJ2-5
CDR3nt: TGTGCCAGCAGCCGCTTCCGACAGGGACCTCAAGAGACCCAGTACTTC
CDR3aa: CASSRFRQGPQETQYF

d_gene: TRBD2
abundance: -
v_gene: TRBV10-3
j_gene: TRBJ2-7
CDR3nt: TGTGCCATCAGCAAGGACCGGACTAGCAGGAGTGGGTCCTACGAGCAGTACTTC
CDR3aa: CAISKDRTSRSGSYEQYF

d_gene: -
abundance: -
v_gene: TRBV10-1
j_gene: TRBJ1-5
CDR3nt: TGCGCCAGCAGCCAACCGGGACGGAGCAGTCAGCCCCAGCATTTT
CDR3aa: CASSQPGRSSQPQHF

d_gene: -
abundance: -
v_gene: TRBV4-2
j_gene: TRBJ2-7
CDR3nt: TGTGCCAGCAGCCTCCTAGGAGGGACTGCAACCTACGAGCAGTACTTC
CDR3aa: CASSLLGGTATYEQYF

d_gene: -
abundance: few
v_gene: TRBV7-9
j_gene: TRBJ1-1
CDR3nt: TGTGCCAGCAGCTTTTCTTCAGGGTTGCTCACTGAAGCTTTCTTT
CDR3aa: CASSFSSGLLTEAFF

d_gene: -
abundance: few
v_gene: TRBV7-3
j_gene: TRBJ1-3
CDR3nt: TGTGCCAGCAGCTTAGTTTGGGGATTCAGCTCTGGAAACACCATATATTTT
CDR3aa: CASSLVWGFSSGNTIYF

d_gene: -
abundance: -
v_gene: TRBV7-9
j_gene: TRBJ2-5
CDR3nt: TGTGCCAGCAGCAGAACCCTCTCCGGGGGACCGGGTGGGGAGACCCAGTACTTC
CDR3aa: CASSRTLSGGPGGETQYF